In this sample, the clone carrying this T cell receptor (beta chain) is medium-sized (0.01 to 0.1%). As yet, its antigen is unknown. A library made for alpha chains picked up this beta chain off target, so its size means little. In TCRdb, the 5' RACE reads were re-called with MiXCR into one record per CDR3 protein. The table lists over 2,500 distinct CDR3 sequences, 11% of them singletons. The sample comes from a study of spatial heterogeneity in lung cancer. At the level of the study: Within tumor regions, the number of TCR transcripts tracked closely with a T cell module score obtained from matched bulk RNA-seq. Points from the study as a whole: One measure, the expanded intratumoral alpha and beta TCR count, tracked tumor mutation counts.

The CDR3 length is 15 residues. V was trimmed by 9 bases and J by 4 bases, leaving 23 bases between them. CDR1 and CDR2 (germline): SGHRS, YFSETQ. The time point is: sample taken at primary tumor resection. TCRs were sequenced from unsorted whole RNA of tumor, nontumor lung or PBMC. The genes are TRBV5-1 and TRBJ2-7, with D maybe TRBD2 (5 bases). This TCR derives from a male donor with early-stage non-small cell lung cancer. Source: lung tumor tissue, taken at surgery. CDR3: CAILARDPTGYEQYF. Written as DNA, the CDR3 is TGCGCCATCCTAGCCCGGGATCCGACGGGATACGAGCAGTACTTC.